The TCR beta chain described here comes from a study of shared clonotypes between healthy human individuals. The method was immunoSEQ multiplex PCR; TCRdb's version includes in-frame clones alone and lacks a portion of them. The sample carries about 530,000 clones, 60% to 80% recorded once. All participating donors were Caucasian adults from Nashville, Tennessee. Germline V gene sequence: CDR1 MGHDK, CDR2 SYGVNS. The V end lost 0 bases, the J end lost 2 bases, and 0 bases lay between the germline ends. CDR3 length: 12 residues. The receptor was derived from a woman aged 40 to 49 in good health. Some clones in this sample may be carry-over from other donors' samples. The material sequenced was PBMCs. The J gene is TRBJ2-3, the V gene TRBV25-1; no clear D gene. This CDR3 reads CASSEYTDTQYF. The CDR3 nucleotides are TGTGCCAGCAGTGAATACACAGATACGCAGTATTTT.